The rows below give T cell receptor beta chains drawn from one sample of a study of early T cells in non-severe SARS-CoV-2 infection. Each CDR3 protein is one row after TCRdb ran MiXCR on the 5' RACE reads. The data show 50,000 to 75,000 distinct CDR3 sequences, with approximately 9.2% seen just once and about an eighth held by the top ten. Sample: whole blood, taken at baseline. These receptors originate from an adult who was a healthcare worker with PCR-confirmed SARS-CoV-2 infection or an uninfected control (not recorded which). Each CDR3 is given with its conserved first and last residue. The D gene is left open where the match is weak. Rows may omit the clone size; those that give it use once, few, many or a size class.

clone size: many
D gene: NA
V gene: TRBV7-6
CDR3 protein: CASSLAGWRSRTGELFF

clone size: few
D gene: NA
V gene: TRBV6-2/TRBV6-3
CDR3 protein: CASTKTPGHATYEQYF

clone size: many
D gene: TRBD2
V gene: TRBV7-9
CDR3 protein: CASSLASSGRYEQYF

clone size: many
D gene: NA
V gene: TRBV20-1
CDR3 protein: CSASSLASASGEEETQYF

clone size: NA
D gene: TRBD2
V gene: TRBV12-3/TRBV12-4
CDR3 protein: CASSPGGRALFF

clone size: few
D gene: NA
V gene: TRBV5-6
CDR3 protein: CASSLDLGFAEAFF

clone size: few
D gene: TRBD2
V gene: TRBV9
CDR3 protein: CASSPRGGQNTGELFF

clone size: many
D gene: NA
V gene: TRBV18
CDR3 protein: CASSPGRDQPQHF

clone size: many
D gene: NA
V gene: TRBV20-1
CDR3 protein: CSAYWNREQFF

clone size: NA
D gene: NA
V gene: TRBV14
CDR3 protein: CASSQDFAGELFF

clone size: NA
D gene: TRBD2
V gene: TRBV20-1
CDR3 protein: CSARDHLVSSGRNEQFF

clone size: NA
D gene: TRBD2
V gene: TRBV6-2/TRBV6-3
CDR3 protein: CASRGLAGFTDTQYF

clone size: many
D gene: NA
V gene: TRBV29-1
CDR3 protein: CSSRKGYNEQFF

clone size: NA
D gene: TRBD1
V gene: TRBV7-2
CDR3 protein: CASSPAQGYGYTF

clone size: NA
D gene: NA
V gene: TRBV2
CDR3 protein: CASTRQENQPQHF

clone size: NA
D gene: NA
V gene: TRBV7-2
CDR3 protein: CASSFTGSSYNEQFF

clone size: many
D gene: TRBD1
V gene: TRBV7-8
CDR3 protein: CASSLAPTGYGNTEAFF

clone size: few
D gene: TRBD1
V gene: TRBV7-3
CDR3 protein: CASSLAQGTGGSPLHF

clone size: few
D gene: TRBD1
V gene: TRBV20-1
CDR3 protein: CSARDPVTGLHEQYF

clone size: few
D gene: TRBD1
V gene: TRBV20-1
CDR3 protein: CSAQGDGYNEKLFF

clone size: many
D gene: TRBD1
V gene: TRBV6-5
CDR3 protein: CATYSITGDETQYF

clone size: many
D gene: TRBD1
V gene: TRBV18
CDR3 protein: CASSEGQGSFNYGYTF

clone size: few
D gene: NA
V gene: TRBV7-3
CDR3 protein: CASSLGGSSTQYF

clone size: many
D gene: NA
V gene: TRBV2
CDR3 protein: CASTEGSYNEQFF

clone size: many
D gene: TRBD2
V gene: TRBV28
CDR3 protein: CASTWGTSSYNEQFF

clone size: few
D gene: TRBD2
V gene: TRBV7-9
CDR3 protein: CASSSRGLAEGNEQFF

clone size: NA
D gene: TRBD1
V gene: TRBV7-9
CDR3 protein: CASSSTGGSTTEAFF

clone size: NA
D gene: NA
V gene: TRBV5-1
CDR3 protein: CASSLELADNEQFF

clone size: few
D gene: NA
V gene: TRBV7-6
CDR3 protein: CASSSLSLRTDTQYF

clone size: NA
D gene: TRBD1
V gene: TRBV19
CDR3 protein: CASSTRRDRAHYGYTF

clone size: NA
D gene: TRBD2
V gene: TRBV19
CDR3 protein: CASSALAGGPGEQYF

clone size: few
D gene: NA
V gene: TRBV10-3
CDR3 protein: CAISETAQETQYF

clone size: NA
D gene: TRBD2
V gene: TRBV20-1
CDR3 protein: CSAPRTSGSGNEQFF

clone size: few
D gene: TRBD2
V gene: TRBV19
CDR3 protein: CASSIAGTSGSYNEQFF

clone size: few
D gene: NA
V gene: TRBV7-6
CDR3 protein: CASSWGNTGELFF